The 26 T cell receptor beta chains given below trace back to one sample, sequenced in a study of T-cell reconstitution after alpha-beta-depleted transplantation in children. This sample's TCRbeta library carried unique molecular identifier barcodes. MiXCR was run by TCRdb on the PCR reads, yielding one entry per CDR3 protein. The table lists 200,000 to 250,000 distinct CDR3 sequences, around 12% of them singletons. This sample comprised PBMCs from the stem cell graft donor, obtained from the stem cell graft. These receptors came from a human donor who donated a stem cell graft to a child with acute lymphoblastic leukemia.

Turning to this clonotype: A much bigger clone sits one base away, suggesting this may be a read error. This chain links TRBV4-3 with TRBJ1-2; weak D call: TRBD1 (6 bases). CDR1 and CDR2 (germline): LGHNA, YSLEER. With 0 bases removed from V and 1 base from J, the gap between germline ends came to 9 bases. The CDR3 is 15 amino acids. DNA for the CDR3: TGCGCCAGCAGCCAAGATACCAGGGGTAACTATGGCTACACCTTC. It translates to CASSQDTRGNYGYTF.

The sample holds many counts of this clonotype. The rearrangement uses TRBV29-1 and TRBJ2-6; D gene ambiguous. Germline-derived CDR1 and CDR2 are SQVTM and ANQGSEA. With 1 base removed from V and 4 bases from J, the gap between germline ends came to 8 bases. The CDR3 spans 14 residues. The CDR3 nucleotides are TGCAGCGTTGAAGGCGCCCAGGGGGCCAACGTCCTGACTTTC. The encoded protein is CSVEGAQGANVLTF. The variable domain in full, with the rest retrieved from reference TRBV29-1 and TRBJ2-6, is SAVISQKPSRDICQRGTSLTIQCQVDSQVTMMFWYRQQPGQSLTLIATANQGSEATYESGFVIDKFPISRPNLTFSTLTVSNMSPEDSSIYLCSVEGAQGANVLTFGAGSRLTVL.

This clonotype has at least ten counts. The chain joins TRBV6-2 or TRBV6-3 to TRBJ2-6; no firm D call. CDR1 MNHEY and CDR2 SVGEGT come from the germline V gene. With 4 bases removed from V and 7 bases from J, the gap between germline ends came to 8 bases. CDR3 size: 13 residues. CDR3 nucleotides: TGTGCCAGCAGTTTACCCCAAGCCAACGTCCTGACTTTC. Protein: CASSLPQANVLTF.

This sequence joins TRBV27 and TRBJ1-5; 7 positions agree with TRBD1. This CDR3 spans 15 amino acids. V was clipped by 4 bases and J by 1 base; unmatched bases: 4. Germline loops: CDR1 MNHEY, CDR2 SMNVEV (reference sequence). CDR3 coding DNA: TGTGCCAGCAGTTCTCTGACAGGGAGCAATCAGCCCCAGCATTTT. This sequence encodes CASSSLTGSNQPQHF.

This clonotype was observed at least ten times. In DNA form, the CDR3 reads TGCAGTGCTCCCCAAAGGGTGGAGACCCAGTACTTC. As protein: CSAPQRVETQYF. The V gene is TRBV20-1, the J gene TRBJ2-5; D is uncertain. The V end was cut by 5 bases, the J end by 5 bases, with 12 bases between. The germline CDR1 and CDR2 sequences are DFQATT and SNEGSKA (reference sequence). The CDR3 is 12 residues long.

This clonotype showed up many times. The rearrangement uses TRBV10-3 and TRBJ2-2, with TRBD1 matching over 7 bases. The J segment lost 5 bases and the V segment lost 5 bases, leaving 5 bases of the junction unmatched. From germline, CDR1 is ENHRY and CDR2 SYGVKD. The CDR3 covers 14 residues. DNA of the CDR3: TGTGCCATCAGTAGGGACAGCAAAACCGGGGAGCTGTTTTTT. Protein sequence: CAISRDSKTGELFF.

This clonotype has ten or more counts. The chain combines TRBV29-1 with TRBJ2-1; TRBD2 is a possible D gene (6 bases). The CDR3 consists of 13 residues. Trimming took off 3 bases at V and 3 bases at J, with 9 bases between the two ends. Germline V gives CDR1 SQVTM, CDR2 ANQGSEA. CDR3 loop: CSVDLRGYNEQFF. The CDR3 coding sequence is TGCAGCGTTGATTTGCGGGGCTACAATGAGCAGTTCTTC.

At least ten counts were recorded for this clonotype. The J gene is TRBJ1-1, the V gene TRBV18; D not resolved. The ends were cut back, 2 bases at V and 1 base at J, with 5 bases in the middle. Germline CDR1 reads KGHSH; CDR2 reads LQKENI. This CDR3 comprises 13 residues. CDR3 sequence (DNA): TGTGCCAGCTCACCAAGTGAGAACACTGAAGCTTTCTTT. Protein: CASSPSENTEAFF.

This clonotype has a count of ten or more. The gene calls are TRBV5-1 and TRBJ2-7; 10 bases fit TRBD1. CDR1 and CDR2 from the germline V gene are SGHRS and YFSETQ. Trimming cost V 3 bases and J 2 bases; bases outside gene matches: 17. The CDR3 extends over 19 amino acids. The CDR3 spells CASSSVGGQGSSLTYEQYF. In DNA form, the CDR3 reads TGCGCCAGCAGCTCCGTGGGGGGACAGGGGTCCTCCCTAACCTACGAGCAGTACTTC.

The chain carries TRBV12-3 or TRBV12-4 and TRBJ2-1; possible D gene TRBD2, 5 bases. V lost 8 bases, J lost 0 bases, and 8 bases lay in between. The length of the CDR3 is 13 residues. CDR3 in amino acids: CASERSSYNEQFF. The CDR3 nucleotides read TGTGCCAGCGAGCGGAGCTCCTACAATGAGCAGTTCTTC.

This clonotype was counted many times. V usage is TRBV27 and J usage is TRBJ1-1; TRBD1 aligns across 7 bases. V was pared by 9 bases and J by 3 bases, with 4 bases of the junction left unmatched. CDR3 length: 12 amino acids. From germline, CDR1 is MNHEY and CDR2 SMNVEV (reference sequence). CDR3 protein: CASQGGYTEAFF. DNA for the CDR3: TGTGCCAGTCAGGGGGGTTACACTGAAGCTTTCTTT.

On this clonotype itself: This may be a read error: a much more frequent sequence differs by one nucleotide. The J gene is TRBJ2-1, the V gene TRBV29-1; 8 bases are shared with TRBD2. Germline V gene sequence: CDR1 SQVTM, CDR2 ANQGSEA. The CDR3 length is 16 residues. In DNA, the CDR3 is TGCGGCGTTGAAGGGCTAGCGGGCCTCTCCTACAATGAGCAGTTCTTC. This translates into CGVEGLAGLSYNEQFF.

This clonotype was seen repeatedly, ten times or more. The chain is built from TRBV4-1 and TRBJ2-5, with 10 bases fitting TRBD1. CDR1 and CDR2 (germline): MGHRA, YSYEKL. J gave up 7 bases and V 3 bases, and 14 bases lay outside the gene matches. The CDR3 is made up of 17 amino acids. The CDR3 reads CASSQGIRDRGPWTQYF. DNA for the CDR3: TGCGCCAGCAGCCAGGGGATCCGGGACAGGGGCCCTTGGACCCAGTACTTC.

Many counts were recorded for this clonotype. This chain uses TRBV5-1 with TRBJ2-3; D might be TRBD2 (5 bases). The CDR3 is 12 amino acids. V was clipped by 4 bases and J by 5 bases, with 8 bases between them. Germline values: CDR1 SGHRS, CDR2 YFSETQ. The CDR3 loop is CASSPEGDTQYF. For the CDR3, the DNA is TGCGCCAGCAGCCCCGAGGGAGATACGCAGTATTTT.

Many counts were recorded for this clonotype. The chain joins TRBV4-3 to TRBJ2-7; 7 bases fit TRBD1. The CDR3 loop spans 15 amino acids. V dropped 3 bases and J dropped 3; count of bases not matched to a gene: 8. Germline lookup yields CDR1 LGHNA and CDR2 YSLEER. CDR3: CASSQGRDSLYEQYF. CDR3 coding DNA: TGCGCCAGCAGCCAGGGCCGGGACAGCCTCTACGAGCAGTACTTC.

This clonotype showed up just a few times. The CDR3 nucleotides are TGTGCCAGCAGCGCCCGGGACAGGGGTAATTATGGCTACACCTTC. It specifies CASSARDRGNYGYTF. The V call is TRBV3-1, the J call TRBJ1-2; 10 bases match TRBD1. Germline assignment: CDR1 LGHDT and CDR2 YNNKEL (reference sequence). This CDR3 has 15 amino acids. V lost 5 bases, J lost 5 bases, and 8 bases stayed unmatched.

The V and J genes are TRBV6-1 and TRBJ2-3, with 16 bases identical to TRBD2. V was clipped by 7 bases and J by 3 bases; unmatched bases: 7. CDR1 MNHNS and CDR2 SASEGT come from the germline V gene. The CDR3 is made up of 17 amino acids. CDR3 protein: CASNPGLAGGGTDTQYF. For the CDR3, the DNA is TGTGCCAGCAATCCGGGACTAGCGGGGGGGGGGACAGATACGCAGTATTTT.

This clonotype has ten or more counts. The gene calls are TRBV7-2 and TRBJ2-7; 8 bases map to TRBD2. V shed 3 bases and J 2 bases; nucleotides not matched to a gene: 3. Germline assignment: CDR1 SGHTA and CDR2 FQGNSA. The CDR3 runs to 14 residues. The CDR3 DNA is TGTGCCAGCAGCTTTGATAGCGGGACCTACGAGCAGTACTTC. Translated: CASSFDSGTYEQYF.

Ten or more counts support this clonotype. The V gene is TRBV6-2 or TRBV6-3, the J gene TRBJ1-2; D unresolved. Germline V CDR1 and CDR2: MNHEY, SVGEGT. The V and J ends lost 2 bases and 0 bases respectively, with 4 bases between them. The CDR3 runs 13 residues. The CDR3 coding sequence is TGTGCCAGCAGTTACGAACCTAACTATGGCTACACCTTC. This encodes CASSYEPNYGYTF.

This clonotype was detected many times. The chain combines TRBV6-6 with TRBJ1-1; D gene ambiguous. Looked up from germline, CDR1 is MNHNY and CDR2 is SVGAGI (reference sequence). The CDR3 is 11 amino acids. The V and J ends lost 8 bases and 4 bases respectively, with 8 bases between them. CDR3 in DNA: TGTGCCAGCCTGTTGAGCACTGAAGCTTTCTTT. It codes for CASLLSTEAFF.

This chain uses TRBV5-1 with TRBJ2-3; D not resolved. This CDR3 is 14 amino acids long. Germline loops: CDR1 SGHRS, CDR2 YFSETQ. V lost 1 base to trimming and J lost 6 bases, with 12 bases between them. The CDR3 DNA sequence: TGCGCCAGCAGCTTGTCCGTCTCGGCGGATACGCAGTATTTT. This encodes CASSLSVSADTQYF.

The rearrangement links TRBV19 to TRBJ2-3; 7 nucleotides align to TRBD1. Germline V gives CDR1 LNHDA, CDR2 SQIVND (reference sequence). This CDR3 comprises 13 residues. J lost 4 bases, V lost 8 bases, and 6 bases had no gene match. The CDR3 DNA is TGTGCCAGTGGCCAGGGGGTCGCAGATACGCAGTATTTT. Encoded protein: CASGQGVADTQYF. The full variable domain, rest sourced from reference TRBV19 and TRBJ2-3, is DGGITQSPKYLFRKEGQNVTLSCEQNLNHDAMYWYRQDPGQGLRLIYYSQIVNDFQKGDIAEGYSVSREKKESFPLTVTSAQKNPTAFYLCASGQGVADTQYFGPGTRLTVL.

This clonotype was counted many times. The genes are TRBV28 and TRBJ2-7; a possible D gene is TRBD1 (6 bases). Germline V CDR1 and CDR2: MDHEN, SYDVKM. V was trimmed by 5 bases and J by 1 base, leaving 12 bases between them. This CDR3 has 14 residues. CDR3 sequence (DNA): TGTGCCAGCAGTACAGGGTTTCGGTCCTACGAGCAGTACTTC. It translates to CASSTGFRSYEQYF.

With regard to this clonotype: A much larger clone is a single base away; this may be a read error. This chain connects TRBV5-1 to TRBJ2-7; maybe TRBD2 (6 bases). Germline lookup yields CDR1 SGHRS and CDR2 YFSETQ. The CDR3 totals 15 residues. V was cut by 1 base and J by 8 bases, with 19 bases left in between. Here the CDR3 DNA reads TGCGCCAGCAGCTTGACGGGGGAGCGGAGATACCAGCAGTACTTC. Its protein product is CASSLTGERRYQQYF.

This clonotype was counted between two and nine times. The V gene is TRBV15, the J gene TRBJ2-5, with 10 nucleotides matching TRBD2. The ends lost 0 bases at V and 5 bases at J; junction bases unmatched: 6. There are 16 residues in the CDR3. Germline V gives CDR1 LNHNV, CDR2 YYDKDF (reference sequence). This CDR3 reads CATSREWLAGVETQYF. The CDR3 DNA reads as TGTGCCACCAGCAGAGAATGGCTAGCGGGGGTGGAGACCCAGTACTTC.

This rearrangement joins TRBV21-1 to TRBJ2-3. TRBV21-1 has pseudogene status. The CDR3 sequence is 12 residues long. The CDR3 bases are TGTGCCAGCACTACGAGGCCAGATACGCAGTATTTT. This sequence encodes CASTTRPDTQYF.